This is a list of T cell receptor beta chains from one sample in a study of blood T cells in healthy people across ages. TCRdb called the 5' RACE reads again in MiXCR, with one record for every CDR3 protein. Among fewer than 650,000 distinct CDR3 sequences listed, over 25% were seen once. This sample also appeared in a second study, on T cells of mothers and their children.

Sequenced: blood. The receptors stem from a boy between 2 and 10 years old in good health. The CDR3 runs from the conserved cysteine through the conserved F or W. Part of the rows lack a size; the others show once, few, many or a class for expanded clones.

clone_size j_call v_call cdr3_aa
many TRBJ2-3 TRBV6-1 CASSEEAGSTDTQYF
NA NA TRBV4-1 CASTPGTGGYNEQFF
NA TRBJ2-7 TRBV10-3 CAISESEVTSGYEQYF
NA TRBJ1-2 TRBV7-8 CASSLDSLGRVKPYGYTF
few TRBJ2-1 TRBV29-1 CSVERRDNEQFF
NA TRBJ2-1 TRBV19 CASSRPSDNEQFF
NA TRBJ2-1 TRBV19 CASSRGLHNEQFF
NA TRBJ2-5 TRBV18 CASSPGRLQETQYF
NA TRBJ1-1 TRBV12-3/TRBV12-4 CASTYQWGNTEAFF
few TRBJ2-5 TRBV29-1 CSVEDPGGKETQYF
few TRBJ2-7 TRBV29-1 CSVQRVGQGEQYF
few TRBJ1-1 TRBV6-5 CASSSLTGTGEGGGAFF
NA TRBJ2-5 TRBV5-1 CASSPDSLGETQYF
few TRBJ2-5 TRBV6-6 CASSYEGETQYF
few TRBJ2-5 TRBV9 CASSVGSSPETQYF
NA TRBJ2-1 TRBV29-1 CSVDRSSRTGGNEQFF
once TRBJ2-3 TRBV28 CAALTSGRTSDTQYF
NA TRBJ2-3 TRBV7-2 CASSFNSIYTDTQYF
few TRBJ2-1 TRBV29-1 CSVEGLAGVGEQFF
once TRBJ2-7 TRBV30 CAWTPGGEYEQYF
NA TRBJ1-6 TRBV6-6 CASSYDRPSRNSPLHF
NA TRBJ2-3 TRBV4-3 CASSQGGLAGSDTQYF